This T cell receptor beta chain was identified during a study of Ad26.COV2.S vaccination and SARS-CoV-2 variants. This clone has a handful of counts. TCRdb keeps only in-frame clones here, not all; method: immunoSEQ multiplex PCR. The data show approximately 140,000 clones, roughly 90% seen once. Germline V gene data show CDR1 as MGHDK and CDR2 as SYGVNS. This CDR3 spans 13 amino acids. V was clipped by 6 bases and J by 0 bases, with 8 bases between them. This sample comprised peripheral blood, obtained after recovery from COVID-19. The clonotype was recovered from a human donor who had recovered from COVID-19. The chain has TRBV25-1 and TRBJ1-1; D is undetermined. Here the CDR3 DNA reads TGTGCCAGCAGCGTATCATTGAACACTGAAGCTTTCTTT. Amino acids: CASSVSLNTEAFF.